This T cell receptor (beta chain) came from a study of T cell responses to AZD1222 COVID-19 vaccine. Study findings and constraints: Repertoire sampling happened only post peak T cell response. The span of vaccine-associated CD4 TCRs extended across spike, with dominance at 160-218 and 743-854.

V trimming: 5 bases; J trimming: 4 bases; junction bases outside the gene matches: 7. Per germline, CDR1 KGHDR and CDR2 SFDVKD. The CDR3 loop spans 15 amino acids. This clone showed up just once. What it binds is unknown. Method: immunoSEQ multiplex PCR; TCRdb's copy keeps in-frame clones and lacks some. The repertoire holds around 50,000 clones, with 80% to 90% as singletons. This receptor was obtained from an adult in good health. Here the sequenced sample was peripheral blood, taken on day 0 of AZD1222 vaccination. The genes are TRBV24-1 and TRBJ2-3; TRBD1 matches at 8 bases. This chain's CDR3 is CATSAKDRVADTQYF. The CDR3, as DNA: TGTGCCACCAGTGCCAAGGACAGGGTGGCAGATACGCAGTATTTT.